These T cell receptor beta chains were read from a single sample in a study of cytomegalovirus exposure and HLA in healthy donors. Only in-frame clones appear in the TCRdb table, and some are missing; sequencing was by immunoSEQ multiplex PCR. The sample holds 70,000 to 75,000 clones, about 95% seen once. The specimen was PBMCs. Source of these receptors: a woman aged 18-29 years in good health and CMV-seropositive. CDR3s include the opening cysteine and the closing phenylalanine or tryptophan. A D gene is named only where the DNA matches it firmly.

J	V	D	CDR3	DNA
TRBJ2-7	TRBV5-1	TRBD1	CASSSGQTGAQYF	TGCGCCAGCAGCTCTGGACAAACAGGGGCGCAGTACTTC
TRBJ2-2	TRBV7-8	TRBD2	CASSLAVKLAVHTGELFF	TGTGCCAGCAGCTTAGCCGTCAAACTAGCGGTCCACACCGGGGAGCTGTTTTTT